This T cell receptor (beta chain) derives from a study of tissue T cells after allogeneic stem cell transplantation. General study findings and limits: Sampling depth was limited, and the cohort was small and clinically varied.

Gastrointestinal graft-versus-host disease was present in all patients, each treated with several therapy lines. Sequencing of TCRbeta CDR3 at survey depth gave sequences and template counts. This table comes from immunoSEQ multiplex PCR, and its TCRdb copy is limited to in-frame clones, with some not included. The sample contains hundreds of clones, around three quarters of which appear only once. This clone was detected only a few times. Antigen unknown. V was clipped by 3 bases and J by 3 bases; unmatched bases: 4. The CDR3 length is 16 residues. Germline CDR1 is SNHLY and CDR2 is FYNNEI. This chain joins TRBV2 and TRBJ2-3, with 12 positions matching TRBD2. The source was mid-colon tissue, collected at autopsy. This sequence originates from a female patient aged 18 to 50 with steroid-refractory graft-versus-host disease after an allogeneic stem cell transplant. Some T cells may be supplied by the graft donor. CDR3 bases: TGTGCCAGCAGTGAGACTAGCGGGAGAAGGACAGATACGCAGTATTTT. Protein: CASSETSGRRTDTQYF.